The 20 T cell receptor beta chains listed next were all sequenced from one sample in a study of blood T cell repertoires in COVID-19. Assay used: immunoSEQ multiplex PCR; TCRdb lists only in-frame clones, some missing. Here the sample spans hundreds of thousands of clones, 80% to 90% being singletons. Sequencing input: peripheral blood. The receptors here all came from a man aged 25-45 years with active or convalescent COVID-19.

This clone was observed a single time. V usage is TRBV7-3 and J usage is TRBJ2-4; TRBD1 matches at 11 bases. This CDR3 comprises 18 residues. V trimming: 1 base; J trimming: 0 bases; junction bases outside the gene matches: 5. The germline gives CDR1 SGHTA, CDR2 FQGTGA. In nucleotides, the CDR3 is TGTGCCAGCAGCTTAAGTGGACAGGGGGCACAAGCCAAAAACATTCAGTACTTC. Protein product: CASSLSGQGAQAKNIQYF. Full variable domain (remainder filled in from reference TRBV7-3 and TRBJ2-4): GAGVSQTPSNKVTEKGKYVELRCDPISGHTALYWYRQSLGQGPEFLIYFQGTGAADDSGLPNDRFFAVRPEGSVSTLKIQRTERGDSAVYLCASSLSGQGAQAKNIQYFGAGTRLSVL.

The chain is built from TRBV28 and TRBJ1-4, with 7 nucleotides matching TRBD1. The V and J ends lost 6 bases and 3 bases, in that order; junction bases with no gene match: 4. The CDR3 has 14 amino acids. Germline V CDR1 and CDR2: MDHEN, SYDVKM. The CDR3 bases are TGTGCCAGCAGGACCGGGACAGCTAATGAAAAACTGTTTTTT. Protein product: CASRTGTANEKLFF.

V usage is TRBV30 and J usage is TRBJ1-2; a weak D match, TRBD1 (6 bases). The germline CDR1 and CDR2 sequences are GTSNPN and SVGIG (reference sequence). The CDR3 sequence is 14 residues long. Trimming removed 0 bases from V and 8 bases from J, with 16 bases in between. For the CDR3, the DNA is TGTGCCTGGAGTGTAGGGACACTCAAGGTCGGCTACACCTTC. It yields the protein CAWSVGTLKVGYTF. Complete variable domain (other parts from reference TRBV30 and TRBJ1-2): SQTIHQWPATLVQPVGSPLSLECTVEGTSNPNLYWYRQAAGRGLQLLFYSVGIGQISSEVPQNLSASRPQDRQFILSSKKLLLSDSGFYLCAWSVGTLKVGYTFGSGTRLTVV.

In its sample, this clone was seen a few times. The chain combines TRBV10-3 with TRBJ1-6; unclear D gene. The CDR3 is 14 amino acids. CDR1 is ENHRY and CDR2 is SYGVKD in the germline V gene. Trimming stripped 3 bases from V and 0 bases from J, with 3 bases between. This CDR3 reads CAISDSSYNSPLHF. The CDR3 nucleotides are TGTGCCATCAGTGACAGCTCCTATAATTCACCCCTCCACTTT.

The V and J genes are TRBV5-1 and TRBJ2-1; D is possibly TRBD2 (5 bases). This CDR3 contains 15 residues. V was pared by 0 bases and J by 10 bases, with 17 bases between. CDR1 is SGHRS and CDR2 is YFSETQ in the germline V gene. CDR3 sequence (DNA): TGCGCCAGCAGCTTGGCGACTACCCGCTCGGCCGAGCAGTTCTTC. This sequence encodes CASSLATTRSAEQFF.

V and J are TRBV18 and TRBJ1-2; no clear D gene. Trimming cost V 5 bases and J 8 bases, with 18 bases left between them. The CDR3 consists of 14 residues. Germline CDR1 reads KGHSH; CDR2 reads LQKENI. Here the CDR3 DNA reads TGTGCCAGCTCATTTAACAAGATTAGCGGAGGCTACACCTTC. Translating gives CASSFNKISGGYTF.

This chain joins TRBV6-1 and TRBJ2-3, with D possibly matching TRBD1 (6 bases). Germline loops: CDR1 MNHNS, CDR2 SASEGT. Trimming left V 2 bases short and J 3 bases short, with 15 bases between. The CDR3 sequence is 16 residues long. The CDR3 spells CASSEFDRLVTDTQYF. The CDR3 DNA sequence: TGTGCCAGCAGTGAATTCGACAGGCTTGTGACAGATACGCAGTATTTT.

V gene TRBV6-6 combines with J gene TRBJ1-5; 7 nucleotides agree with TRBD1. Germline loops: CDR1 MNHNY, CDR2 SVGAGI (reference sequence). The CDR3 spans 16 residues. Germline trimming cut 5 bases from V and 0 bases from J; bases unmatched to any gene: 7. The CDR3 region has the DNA TGTGCCAGCAGTGGGGCGACAGGGATTAGCAATCAGCCCCAGCATTTT. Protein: CASSGATGISNQPQHF.

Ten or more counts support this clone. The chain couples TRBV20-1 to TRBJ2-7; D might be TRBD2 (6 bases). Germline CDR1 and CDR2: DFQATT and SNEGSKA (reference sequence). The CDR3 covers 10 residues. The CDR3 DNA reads TGCGGGGACTTCCCTCTGGAGCAGTACTTC. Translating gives CGDFPLEQYF.

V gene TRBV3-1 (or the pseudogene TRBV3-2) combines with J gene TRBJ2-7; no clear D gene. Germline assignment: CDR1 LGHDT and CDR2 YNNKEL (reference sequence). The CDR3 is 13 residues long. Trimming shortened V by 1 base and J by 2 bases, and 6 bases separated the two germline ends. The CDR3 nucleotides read TGTGCCAGCAGCCAAGTCGGTACCTACGAGCAGTACTTC. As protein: CASSQVGTYEQYF.

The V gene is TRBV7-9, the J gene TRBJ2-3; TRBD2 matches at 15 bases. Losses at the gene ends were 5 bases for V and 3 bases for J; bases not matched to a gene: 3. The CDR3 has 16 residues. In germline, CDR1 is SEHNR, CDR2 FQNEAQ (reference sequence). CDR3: CASSPGTSGRTDTQYF. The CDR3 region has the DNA TGTGCCAGCAGCCCCGGGACTAGCGGGAGGACAGATACGCAGTATTTT.

The CDR3 reads CASTPAENTEAFF. In DNA form, the CDR3 reads TGTGCCAGCACCCCCGCGGAGAACACTGAAGCTTTCTTT. The rearrangement links TRBV12-3 or TRBV12-4 to TRBJ1-1; D is unresolved. The CDR3 consists of 13 residues. V was cut by 7 bases and J by 1 base, with 10 bases left in between.

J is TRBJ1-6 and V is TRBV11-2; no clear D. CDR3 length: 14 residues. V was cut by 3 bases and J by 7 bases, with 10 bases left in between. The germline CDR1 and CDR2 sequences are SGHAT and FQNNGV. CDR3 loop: CASSFVGSNSPLHF. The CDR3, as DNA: TGTGCCAGCAGCTTCGTAGGGAGCAATTCACCCCTCCACTTT. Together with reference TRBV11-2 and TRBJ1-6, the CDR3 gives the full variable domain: EAGVAQSPRYKIIEKRQSVAFWCNPISGHATLYWYQQILGQGPKLLIQFQNNGVVDDSQLPKDRFSAERLKGVDSTLKIQPAKLEDSAVYLCASSFVGSNSPLHFGNGTRLTVT.

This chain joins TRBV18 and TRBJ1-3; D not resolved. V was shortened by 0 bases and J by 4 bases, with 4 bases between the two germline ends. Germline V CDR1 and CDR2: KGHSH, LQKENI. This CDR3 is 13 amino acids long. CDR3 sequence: CASSPPYGNTIYF. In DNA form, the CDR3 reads TGTGCCAGCTCACCACCCTACGGAAACACCATATATTTT. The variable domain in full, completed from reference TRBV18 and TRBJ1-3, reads NAGVMQNPRHLVRRRGQEARLRCSPMKGHSHVYWYRQLPEEGLKFMVYLQKENIIDESGMPKERFSAEFPKEGPSILRIQQVVRGDSAAYFCASSPPYGNTIYFGEGSWLTVV.

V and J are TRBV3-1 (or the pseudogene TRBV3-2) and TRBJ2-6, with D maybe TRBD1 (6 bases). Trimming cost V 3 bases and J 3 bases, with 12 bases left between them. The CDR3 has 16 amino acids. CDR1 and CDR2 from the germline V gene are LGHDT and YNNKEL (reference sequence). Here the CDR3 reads CASSQGAQFGANVLTF. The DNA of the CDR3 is TGTGCCAGCAGCCAGGGGGCGCAGTTTGGGGCCAACGTCCTGACTTTC.

CDR3 coding DNA: TGTGCCAGCAGTGAAGGGGCCTCCTACGAGCAGTACTTC. It yields the protein CASSEGASYEQYF. The chain uses TRBV2 and TRBJ2-7, with D uncertain. The germline V gene encodes CDR1 SNHLY and CDR2 FYNNEI. The CDR3 is 13 amino acids. Trimming cost V 1 base and J 0 bases, with 4 bases left between them.

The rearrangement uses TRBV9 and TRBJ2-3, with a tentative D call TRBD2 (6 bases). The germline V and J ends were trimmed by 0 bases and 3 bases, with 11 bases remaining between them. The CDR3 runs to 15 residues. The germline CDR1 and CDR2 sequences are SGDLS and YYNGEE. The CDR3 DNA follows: TGTGCCAGCAGCGTAGGCGGGAAGGAGACAGATACGCAGTATTTT. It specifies CASSVGGKETDTQYF. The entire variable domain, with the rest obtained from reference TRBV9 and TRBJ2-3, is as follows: DSGVTQTPKHLITATGQRVTLRCSPRSGDLSVYWYQQSLDQGLQFLIQYYNGEERAKGNILERFSAQQFPDLHSELNLSSLELGDSALYFCASSVGGKETDTQYFGPGTRLTVL.

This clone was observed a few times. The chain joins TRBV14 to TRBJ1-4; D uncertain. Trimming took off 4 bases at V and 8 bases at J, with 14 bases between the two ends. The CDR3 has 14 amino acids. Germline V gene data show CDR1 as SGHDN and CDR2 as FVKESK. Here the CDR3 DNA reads TGTGCCAGCAGCCGTCTAACGGGAGGGGAAAAACTGTTTTTT. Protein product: CASSRLTGGEKLFF.

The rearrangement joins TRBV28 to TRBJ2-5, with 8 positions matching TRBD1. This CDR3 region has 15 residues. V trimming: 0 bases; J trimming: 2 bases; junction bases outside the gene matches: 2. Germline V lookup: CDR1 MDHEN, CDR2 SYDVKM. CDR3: CASSLWGTGQETQYF. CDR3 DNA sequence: TGTGCCAGCAGTTTATGGGGGACAGGACAAGAGACCCAGTACTTC.

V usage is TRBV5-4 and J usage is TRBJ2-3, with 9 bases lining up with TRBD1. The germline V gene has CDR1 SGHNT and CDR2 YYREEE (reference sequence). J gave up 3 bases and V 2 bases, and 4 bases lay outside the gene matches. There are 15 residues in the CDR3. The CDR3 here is CASSFGGQGTDTQYF. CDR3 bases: TGTGCCAGCAGCTTCGGTGGACAGGGGACAGATACGCAGTATTTT. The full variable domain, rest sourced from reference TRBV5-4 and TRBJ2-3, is ETGVTQSPTHLIKTRGQQVTLRCSSQSGHNTVSWYQQALGQGPQFIFQYYREEENGRGNFPPRFSGLQFPNYSSELNVNALELDDSALYLCASSFGGQGTDTQYFGPGTRLTVL.